This T cell receptor beta chain was found in a study of human T cells and chemical hapten exposure. Study at large: Small discrepancies in pooled library volume mainly accounted for the varying TCR yields per sample.

The total RNA was obtained from whole blood that was not fractionated. Overall study findings and caveats: High-frequency TCRs, those above 1 in 1000, stayed the same after DPC sensitization.

Germline-derived CDR1 and CDR2 are DFQATT and SNEGSKA (reference sequence). The CDR3 contains 14 residues. V lost 3 bases and J lost 9; bases outside the gene matches: 6. This clonotype was recorded many times. Its cognate antigen is unknown. Individual cDNA molecules had unique molecular identifiers attached to them by the library. In the study's own analysis: Samples held a median of roughly 100,000 TCRs, range about 23,224–750,000. TCRdb recomputed calls from the 5' RACE reads with MiXCR, one row per CDR3 protein. It is TCRdb's table, rather than the study itself, that gives the V and J calls and clone size. The sample consists of some 150,000 distinct CDR3 sequences, about 4% of them appearing once.

The V and J genes are TRBV20-1 and TRBJ2-1, with TRBD1 matching 12 bases. The source is a female donor in good health. The CDR3 nucleotides are TGCAGTGCTAGGGGCGGGACAGGGGGCTTTGAGCAGTTCTTC. This gives the protein CSARGGTGGFEQFF.